These 28 T cell receptor beta chains came from one sample sequenced in a study of PD-L1 blockade in urothelial cancer. Time point indicated: pretreatment peripheral blood. Some clones are missing from TCRdb's copy, which holds only in-frame ones; the method was immunoSEQ multiplex PCR. Found here are tens of thousands of clones, roughly 81% of them singletons; the top ten hold approximately 5.1%. The sample consisted of PBMCs, taken around atezolizumab (anti-PD-L1) treatment. The receptors stem from a man aged 65-85 years with urothelial cancer.

The chain employs TRBV7-9 and TRBJ1-4; 7 bases match TRBD1. Germline assignment: CDR1 SEHNR and CDR2 FQNEAQ (reference sequence). After removal of 3 bases from V and 8 bases from J, the junction contained 9 bases not matched to a gene. The CDR3 has 15 amino acids. The CDR3 loop reads CASSFRRQGDEKLFF. The CDR3 DNA follows: TGTGCCAGCAGCTTTAGAAGGCAGGGGGACGAAAAACTGTTTTTT. Full variable domain (missing parts from reference TRBV7-9 and TRBJ1-4): DTGVSQNPRHKITKRGQNVTFRCDPISEHNRLYWYRQTLGQGPEFLTYFQNEAQLEKSRLLSDRFSAERPKGSFSTLEIQRTEQGDSAMYLCASSFRRQGDEKLFFGSGTQLSVL.

J is TRBJ2-3 and V is TRBV6-1; the match to TRBD2 covers 9 bases. The CDR3 is 15 residues long. CDR1 is MNHNS, CDR2 SASEGT, per germline. Losses at the gene ends were 4 bases for V and 2 bases for J; bases not matched to a gene: 4. The DNA for the CDR3 is TGTGCCAGCAGTGGAAGCGGGGGGATCACAGATACGCAGTATTTT. This sequence encodes CASSGSGGITDTQYF.

A single count supports this clone. The rearrangement joins TRBV5-4 to TRBJ2-7, with 9 bases lining up with TRBD1. Germline assignment: CDR1 SGHNT and CDR2 YYREEE (reference sequence). V was clipped by 2 bases and J by 5 bases; unmatched bases: 5. The CDR3 has 14 residues. The CDR3 region has the DNA TGTGCCAGCAGCTTACGGACAGGGGCCGACGAGCAGTACTTC. As protein: CASSLRTGADEQYF.

The chain links TRBV10-2 to TRBJ2-7, with 9 bases lining up with TRBD1. V was pared by 4 bases and J by 7 bases, with 8 bases of the junction left unmatched. The germline gives CDR1 WSHSY, CDR2 SAAADI. The CDR3 sequence is 14 residues long. The CDR3: CASSAWGQGREQYF. CDR3 DNA sequence: TGCGCCAGCAGTGCCTGGGGACAGGGCCGTGAGCAGTACTTC.

J is TRBJ2-7 and V is TRBV27, with no clear D. Trimming shortened V by 7 bases and J by 6 bases, and 16 bases separated the two germline ends. Germline CDR1 is MNHEY and CDR2 is SMNVEV (reference sequence). The CDR3 loop spans 13 amino acids. CDR3 coding DNA: TGTGCCAGCATGATCCCGGGTCTTAGCGAGCAGTACTTC. This codes for CASMIPGLSEQYF.

The chain recombines TRBV6-6 with TRBJ2-7; TRBD2 agrees at 8 bases. Germline V CDR1 and CDR2: MNHNY, SVGAGI (reference sequence). The CDR3 consists of 15 residues. Trimming cost V 6 bases and J 0 bases; bases outside gene matches: 7. CDR3 in DNA: TGTGCCAGCAGACCCCAGGCGGGAGGCTCCTACGAGCAGTACTTC. Its translation is CASRPQAGGSYEQYF.

The chain couples TRBV5-6 to TRBJ1-4; D uncertain. CDR3 length: 13 amino acids. V dropped 4 bases and J dropped 10 bases, with 14 bases sitting between them. From germline, CDR1 is SGHDT and CDR2 YYEEEE. This CDR3 is CASSPQPSGKLFF. The CDR3 DNA is TGTGCCAGCAGCCCTCAACCTTCGGGAAAACTGTTTTTT.

The chain links TRBV11-3 to TRBJ2-3; the match to TRBD2 covers 8 bases. CDR3 length: 19 amino acids. Trimming cost V 0 bases and J 3 bases; bases outside gene matches: 14. Looked up from germline, CDR1 is SGHNT and CDR2 is YENEEA. The CDR3 loop is CASSLDPGDEREYTDTQYF. CDR3 DNA: TGTGCCAGCAGCTTAGATCCAGGTGACGAGCGGGAGTATACAGATACGCAGTATTTT.

The V and J genes are TRBV2 and TRBJ1-1; 7 nucleotides line up with TRBD1. Losses at the gene ends were 4 bases for V and 3 bases for J; bases not matched to a gene: 8. The CDR3 extends over 15 amino acids. Germline V gene lookup returns CDR1 SNHLY and CDR2 FYNNEI. The CDR3 region has the DNA TGTGCCAGCAGTGGGTATCAGGGGGGTGACACTGAAGCTTTCTTT. Protein: CASSGYQGGDTEAFF.

This sequence joins TRBV4-1 and TRBJ1-2, with TRBD1 matching over 10 bases. Germline CDR1 reads MGHRA; CDR2 reads YSYEKL. This CDR3 spans 15 amino acids. J was trimmed by 7 bases and V by 0 bases; bases with no gene match: 5. The CDR3 DNA follows: TGCGCCAGCAGCCAAGATTGGGACAGGGGTTCTGGCTACACCTTC. Translated, it gives CASSQDWDRGSGYTF.

This sequence joins TRBV6-4 and TRBJ2-7; tentative D call: TRBD1 (6 bases). The CDR3 is 13 residues long. The V end lost 4 bases, the J end lost 5 bases, and 12 bases lay between the germline ends. Looked up from germline, CDR1 is MRHNA and CDR2 is SNTAGT. CDR3 protein: CASSAKGVHEQYF. DNA of the CDR3: TGTGCCAGCAGTGCAAAGGGGGTCCACGAGCAGTACTTC.

This clone was found once. The chain joins TRBV6-1 to TRBJ2-3; weak D call: TRBD1 (6 bases). This CDR3 comprises 14 residues. From germline, CDR1 is MNHNS and CDR2 SASEGT. V lost 6 bases and J lost 5, with 15 bases in between. Written as DNA, the CDR3 is TGTGCCAGCAGGGACCCGGGACAAGGAGATACGCAGTATTTT. It yields the protein CASRDPGQGDTQYF.

The rearrangement links TRBV7-8 to TRBJ1-4, with no clear D. V gave up 5 bases and J gave up 8 bases, with 18 bases separating them. The germline V gene encodes CDR1 SGHVS and CDR2 FQNEAQ. This CDR3 contains 15 residues. The CDR3 spells CASSPRVEGREKLFF. CDR3 sequence (DNA): TGTGCCAGCAGCCCGAGGGTGGAAGGGAGAGAAAAACTGTTTTTT.

This clone showed up just a few times. CDR3 in amino acids: CASKKGSGVSYEQYF. Here the CDR3 DNA reads TGTGCCAGTAAGAAGGGTAGCGGGGTCTCCTACGAGCAGTACTTC. The chain recombines TRBV19 with TRBJ2-7, with TRBD2 matching over 8 bases. The CDR3 loop spans 15 amino acids. The V and J ends lost 7 bases and 0 bases, in that order; junction bases with no gene match: 8. Germline CDR1 and CDR2: LNHDA and SQIVND (reference sequence).

CDR3 nucleotides: TGTGCCAGCAGCCAGGGCACCTCAAGGGGCTACACCTTC. Translation: CASSQGTSRGYTF. The rearrangement links TRBV7-9 to TRBJ1-2, with TRBD1 as a possible D gene (5 bases). There are 13 residues in the CDR3. Germline V gives CDR1 SEHNR, CDR2 FQNEAQ (reference sequence). V was trimmed by 5 bases and J by 8 bases, leaving 15 bases between them.

The chain couples TRBV19 to TRBJ1-1, with a weak D call TRBD1 (5 bases). Germline assignment: CDR1 LNHDA and CDR2 SQIVND (reference sequence). This CDR3 is built from 16 residues. Trimming removed 1 base from V and 3 bases from J, with 15 bases in between. The CDR3 reads CASSIADTPRDTEAFF. CDR3 DNA sequence: TGTGCCAGTAGTATAGCGGACACCCCAAGGGACACTGAAGCTTTCTTT.

The chain links TRBV6-5 to TRBJ2-7; 7 nucleotides line up with TRBD1. Germline CDR1 MNHEY, CDR2 SVGAGI. This CDR3 contains 14 residues. J lost 3 bases, V lost 0 bases, and 2 bases had no gene match. The DNA of the CDR3 is TGTGCCAGCAGTTACTCTCAGGGGGTCTACGAGCAGTACTTC. Its translation is CASSYSQGVYEQYF.

The chain employs TRBV5-1 and TRBJ1-2; D gene uncertain. The CDR3 length is 13 residues. Trimming removed 0 bases at V and 6 bases at J, with 9 bases between. Per the germline V gene, CDR1 is SGHRS and CDR2 is YFSETQ. The CDR3 loop is CASSLVAGNGYTF. CDR3 DNA: TGCGCCAGCAGCTTGGTTGCCGGGAATGGCTACACCTTC.

For the CDR3, the DNA is TGTGCCAGTAGTATCTCAGTATACTCTGGAAACACCATATATTTT. Translation: CASSISVYSGNTIYF. The genes are TRBV19 and TRBJ1-3; the D is unclear. The V and J ends lost 3 bases and 0 bases respectively, with 9 bases between them. Looked up from germline, CDR1 is LNHDA and CDR2 is SQIVND (reference sequence). The CDR3 has 15 residues.

The chain carries TRBV25-1 and TRBJ2-7; D gene unclear. The length of the CDR3 is 13 residues. Germline CDR1 is MGHDK and CDR2 is SYGVNS. V lost 6 bases, J lost 0 bases, and 9 bases lay in between. The CDR3 DNA is TGTGCCAGCAGATCTCCAGGCTCCTACGAGCAGTACTTC. This gives the protein CASRSPGSYEQYF.

V is TRBV6-5 and J is TRBJ2-1, with TRBD2 matching 7 bases. There are 14 residues in the CDR3. The germline gives CDR1 MNHEY, CDR2 SVGAGI. V shed 6 bases, J shed 6 bases, and the junction held 8 bases outside the gene matches. The CDR3 sequence is CASSRTRTSNEQFF. CDR3 sequence (DNA): TGTGCCAGCAGCCGTACCCGGACTAGCAATGAGCAGTTCTTC.

This clone was seen a handful of times. V and J are TRBV7-2 and TRBJ1-4, with unresolved D. The V end was cut by 5 bases, the J end by 13 bases, with 14 bases between. The CDR3 runs 12 residues. Germline V CDR1 and CDR2: SGHTA, FQGNSA. CDR3 loop: CASSRAGEGLFF. CDR3 nucleotides: TGTGCCAGCAGCCGCGCTGGGGAGGGACTGTTTTTT.

The chain joins TRBV11-2 to TRBJ2-7, with D hard to call. Trimming took 5 bases from V and 0 from J, leaving 11 bases between them. This CDR3 region has 14 residues. Germline V gene lookup returns CDR1 SGHAT and CDR2 FQNNGV. The DNA of the CDR3 is TGTGCCAGCAGCCCCGCGATCAACTCCTACGAGCAGTACTTC. This encodes CASSPAINSYEQYF.

This clone was counted a single time. The chain carries TRBV10-3 and TRBJ2-7, with 7 bases fitting TRBD1. CDR1 is ENHRY and CDR2 is SYGVKD in the germline V gene. The CDR3 has 12 residues. The V segment lost 8 bases and the J segment 2 bases; nucleotides outside the gene matches: 3. Here the CDR3 reads CAIAGTAYEQYF. The DNA for the CDR3 is TGTGCCATCGCCGGGACAGCCTACGAGCAGTACTTC.

The chain is built from TRBV5-4 and TRBJ2-3, with D unresolved. Germline values: CDR1 SGHNT, CDR2 YYREEE (reference sequence). The CDR3 consists of 15 residues. V gave up 4 bases and J gave up 2 bases, with 14 bases separating them. For the CDR3, the DNA is TGTGCCAGCAGCCTACCGGGTCCGGACACAGATACGCAGTATTTT. This gives the protein CASSLPGPDTDTQYF.

The V gene is TRBV7-6, the J gene TRBJ1-2, with unresolved D. The ends were cut back, 4 bases at V and 6 bases at J, with 12 bases in the middle. The CDR3 extends over 13 amino acids. CDR1 and CDR2 from the germline V gene are SGHVS and FNYEAQ. CDR3 bases: TGTGCCAGCAGCTCGTCGGTGACTAATGGCTACACCTTC. It codes for CASSSSVTNGYTF.

The chain has TRBV9 and TRBJ2-1; a possible D gene is TRBD1 (6 bases). The V gene's germline CDR1 is SGDLS and CDR2 YYNGEE. The CDR3 has 15 residues. The V end was cut by 0 bases, the J end by 5 bases, with 12 bases between. The CDR3 DNA sequence: TGTGCCAGCAGCGTAGTAGGGGGAGTGAACAATGAGCAGTTCTTC. This gives the protein CASSVVGGVNNEQFF.

The V gene is TRBV5-4, the J gene TRBJ1-2; D may be TRBD1 (6 bases). The ends were cut back, 4 bases at V and 3 bases at J, with 16 bases in the middle. CDR3 length: 15 amino acids. The germline V gene encodes CDR1 SGHNT and CDR2 YYREEE (reference sequence). This CDR3 is CASSPNRAGDYGYTF. DNA of the CDR3: TGTGCCAGCAGCCCAAACAGGGCTGGCGACTATGGCTACACCTTC.